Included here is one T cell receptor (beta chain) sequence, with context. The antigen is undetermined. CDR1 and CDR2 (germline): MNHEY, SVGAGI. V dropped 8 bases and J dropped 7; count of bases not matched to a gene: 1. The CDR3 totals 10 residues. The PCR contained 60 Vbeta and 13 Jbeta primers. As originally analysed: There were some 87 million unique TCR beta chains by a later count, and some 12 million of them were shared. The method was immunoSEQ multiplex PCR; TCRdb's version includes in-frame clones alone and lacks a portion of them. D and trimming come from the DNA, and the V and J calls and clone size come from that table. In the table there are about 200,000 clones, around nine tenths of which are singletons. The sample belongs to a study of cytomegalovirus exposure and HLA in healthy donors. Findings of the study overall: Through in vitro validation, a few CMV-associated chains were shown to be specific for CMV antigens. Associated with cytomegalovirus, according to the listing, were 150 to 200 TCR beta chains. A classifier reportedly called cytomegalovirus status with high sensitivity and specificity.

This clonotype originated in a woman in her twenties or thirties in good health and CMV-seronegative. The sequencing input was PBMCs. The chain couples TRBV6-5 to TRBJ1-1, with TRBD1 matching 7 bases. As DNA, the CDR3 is TGTGCCAGCGGACAGGTTGAAGCTTTCTTT. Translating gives CASGQVEAFF.